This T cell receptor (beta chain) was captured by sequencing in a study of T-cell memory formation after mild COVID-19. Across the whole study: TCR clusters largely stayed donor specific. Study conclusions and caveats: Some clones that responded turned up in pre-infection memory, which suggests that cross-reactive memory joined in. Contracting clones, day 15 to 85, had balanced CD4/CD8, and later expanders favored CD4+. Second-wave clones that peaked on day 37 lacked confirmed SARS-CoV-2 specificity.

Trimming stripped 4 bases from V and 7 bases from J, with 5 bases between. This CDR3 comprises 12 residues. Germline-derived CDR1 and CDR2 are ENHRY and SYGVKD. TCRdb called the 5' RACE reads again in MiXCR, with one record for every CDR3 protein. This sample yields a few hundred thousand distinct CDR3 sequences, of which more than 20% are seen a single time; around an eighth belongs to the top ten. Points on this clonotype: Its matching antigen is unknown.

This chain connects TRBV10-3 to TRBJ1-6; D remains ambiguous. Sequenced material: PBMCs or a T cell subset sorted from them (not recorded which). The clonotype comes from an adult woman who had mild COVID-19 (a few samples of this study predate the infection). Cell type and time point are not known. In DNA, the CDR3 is TGTGCCATCAGTGGTACCAATTCACCCCTCCACTTT. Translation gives CAISGTNSPLHF.